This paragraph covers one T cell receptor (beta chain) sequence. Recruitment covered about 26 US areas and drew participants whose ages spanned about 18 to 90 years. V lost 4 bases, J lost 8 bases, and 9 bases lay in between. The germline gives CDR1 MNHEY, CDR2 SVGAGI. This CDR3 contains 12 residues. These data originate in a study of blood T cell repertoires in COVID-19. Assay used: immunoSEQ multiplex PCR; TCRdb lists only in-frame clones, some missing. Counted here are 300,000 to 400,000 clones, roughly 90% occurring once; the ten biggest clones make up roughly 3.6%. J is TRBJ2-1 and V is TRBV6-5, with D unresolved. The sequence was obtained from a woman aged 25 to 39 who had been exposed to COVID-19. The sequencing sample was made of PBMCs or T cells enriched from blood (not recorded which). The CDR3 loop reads CASSSVGYEQFF. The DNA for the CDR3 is TGTGCCAGCAGTTCGGTCGGGTATGAGCAGTTCTTC.